This TCR beta chain was sequenced in a study of HIV-infected patients and healthy controls. This clonotype occurred a few times. Its antigen is currently unknown. The repertoire came from unfractionated whole blood and reflected all unsorted peripheral T cells. Reverse transcription used 450 to 500 ng RNA and constant-region primers for alpha and beta. Separate chain-specific third strand synthesis with multiplexing indices produced the alpha and beta libraries. One primer pair amplified all rearrangements per chain; each cDNA got molecular barcodes. TCRdb re-derived calls from the 5' RACE reads in MiXCR, one entry per CDR3 protein. The sample carries approximately 7,700 distinct CDR3 sequences, 5% to 6.5% recorded once. Findings and caveats of the study: Healthy controls carried many MAIT alpha-chain CDR3s, while HIV+ repertoires had few. The seeming recovery of the Gini index after therapy in HIV-infected patients vanished in size-matched data.

In germline, CDR1 is DFQATT, CDR2 SNEGSKA (reference sequence). The CDR3 runs to 12 residues. Trimming shortened V by 5 bases and J by 5 bases, and 12 bases separated the two germline ends. The rearrangement joins TRBV20-1 to TRBJ1-1; no firm D call. The receptor's source is an adult with HIV infection. Sample: blood, taken before antiretroviral therapy. The CDR3 sequence: CSARFSGTEAFF. The CDR3 DNA is TGCAGTGCTCGGTTTTCGGGGACTGAAGCTTTCTTT.